This T cell receptor (beta chain) derives from a study of cytomegalovirus exposure and HLA in healthy donors. CDR1 MGHRA and CDR2 YSYEKL come from the germline V gene. There are 13 residues in the CDR3. The V end lost 0 bases, the J end lost 9 bases, and 9 bases lay between the germline ends. This clone was detected a few times. Both 60 Vbeta primers and 13 Jbeta primers went into the PCR. Assay: immunoSEQ multiplex PCR; the TCRdb copy retains only in-frame clones and omits some. This table holds more than 95,000 clones, about a tenth found once. The material sequenced was PBMCs. This rearrangement joins TRBV4-1 to TRBJ2-1; no clear D. This receptor was taken from a middle-aged man in good health and CMV-seropositive. The CDR3 nucleotides read TGCGCCAGCAGCCAAGATAAAACGGGTGAGCAGTTCTTC. Its protein is CASSQDKTGEQFF.